This T cell receptor (beta chain) emerged from a study of blood T cell repertoires in COVID-19. Study information: The samples span acute and convalescent COVID-19 from the United States, Italy and Spain.

This CDR3 region has 14 residues. CDR1 and CDR2 (germline): MNHEY, SVGEGT. Deletions cut 6 bases from V and 2 bases from J, with 13 bases between. Repertoires were generated with immunoSEQ multiplex PCR, while TCRdb's copy carries only in-frame clones and drops some. The sample records more than 85,000 clones, about 70% being singletons. The chain has TRBV6-2 or TRBV6-3 and TRBJ1-1, with no clear D. The sample was peripheral blood. The receptor's source is a woman aged 60-75 years with acute or convalescent COVID-19. The CDR3 loop reads CASSQLTPNTEAFF. The DNA for the CDR3 is TGTGCCAGCAGCCAACTGACACCAAACACTGAAGCTTTCTTT.